Listed below are T cell receptor beta chains from one sample, sequenced in a study of CD8+ T cells in alopecia areata. The table came from immunoSEQ multiplex PCR; TCRdb's copy has only in-frame clones and leaves some out. In the table there are 100,000 to 150,000 clones, 45% to 50% of which are singletons. This sample comprised CD8+ T cells sorted from blood, obtained at week 0. These receptors were taken from a human donor with alopecia areata. Each CDR3 is given with its conserved first and last residue. The D gene is left open where the match is weak. A clone size is listed for some rows: how often the clone was seen (once, few, many), or a class if it is expanded.

d_call,v_call,clone_size,cdr3_length,j_call,cdr3_aa,cdr3_nt
-,TRBV4-1,-,14,TRBJ1-2,CASSQDRRADGYTF,TGCGCCAGCAGCCAAGATAGAAGGGCTGACGGCTACACCTTC
-,TRBV19,-,18,TRBJ1-5,CASSIFKGFGHSNQPQHF,TGTGCCAGTAGTATATTCAAGGGATTTGGGCACAGCAATCAGCCCCAGCATTTT
-,TRBV29-1,few,14,TRBJ1-5,CSVLGDTSNQPQHF,TGCAGCGTTTTAGGGGACACTAGCAATCAGCCCCAGCATTTT
TRBD1,TRBV6-6,-,16,TRBJ2-7,CASSYVSGTASYEQYF,TGTGCCAGCAGTTATGTTTCCGGGACAGCATCCTACGAGCAGTACTTC
-,TRBV7-2,-,16,TRBJ1-5,CASSSSGRVLNQPQHF,TGTGCCAGCAGCTCCTCGGGAAGGGTGCTTAATCAGCCCCAGCATTTT
-,TRBV15,few,13,TRBJ2-7,CATSVYTENEQYF,TGTGCCACCAGCGTCTATACAGAAAACGAGCAGTACTTC
-,TRBV27,once,13,TRBJ2-7,CASSSGGHPEQYF,TGTGCCAGCAGCTCTGGCGGACATCCCGAGCAGTACTTC
TRBD1,TRBV5-6,-,13,TRBJ2-7,CASTLDRTYEQYF,TGTGCCAGCACCCTGGACAGGACCTACGAGCAGTACTTC
TRBD1,TRBV6-5,many,15,TRBJ1-1,CASRRRQGESTEAFF,TGTGCCAGCAGGAGAAGACAGGGGGAAAGCACTGAAGCTTTCTTT
-,TRBV18,-,13,TRBJ2-7,CASSPLWFDEQYF,TGTGCCAGCTCACCATTATGGTTTGACGAGCAGTACTTC
TRBD1,TRBV19,few,14,TRBJ1-2,CASKNRDSGYGYTF,TGTGCCAGTAAAAACCGGGACAGTGGCTATGGCTACACCTTC
TRBD2,TRBV7-2,few,18,TRBJ2-2,CASSLGAGRGTNTGELFF,TGTGCCAGCAGCCTAGGGGCGGGGCGGGGGACCAACACCGGGGAGCTGTTTTTT
-,TRBV29-1,few,13,TRBJ2-7,CSVGLGEGSEQYF,TGCAGCGTTGGATTGGGTGAGGGGAGCGAGCAGTACTTC
-,TRBV27,few,11,TRBJ2-1,CASSLTHEQFF,TGTGCCAGCAGTTTAACGCATGAGCAGTTCTTC
-,TRBV4-1,-,13,TRBJ2-2,CASSQVVSGELFF,TGCGCCAGCAGCCAAGTAGTATCCGGGGAGCTGTTTTTT
-,TRBV5-1,few,15,TRBJ2-1,CASSFWQGIYNEQFF,TGCGCCAGCAGCTTTTGGCAGGGGATCTACAATGAGCAGTTCTTC
-,TRBV7-9,few,14,TRBJ2-1,CASSPLSSYNEQFF,TGTGCCAGCAGCCCACTAAGCTCCTACAATGAGCAGTTCTTC
TRBD2,TRBV7-2,-,19,TRBJ2-6,CASSLELRGGLSGANVLTF,TGTGCCAGCAGCTTAGAGTTGCGGGGGGGCCTCTCTGGGGCCAACGTCCTGACTTTC